Listed below are T cell receptor beta chains from one sample, sequenced in a study of blood T cell repertoires in COVID-19. TCRdb's table, derived via immunoSEQ multiplex PCR, lists solely in-frame clones and lacks some. The data contain approximately 100,000 clones, 91% of them singletons. The sequencing sample was made of peripheral blood. The receptors shown here come from a man in his fifties with acute or convalescent COVID-19. Both conserved end residues are part of each CDR3. The D gene is left open where the match is weak. Size is stated for part of the rows, as once, few or many counts, or as a class when the clone is expanded.

D: TRBD1
V: TRBV4-1
size: -
J: TRBJ1-3
CDR3: CASSHSTGVISGNTIYF
DNA: TGCGCCAGCAGCCACTCGACAGGGGTGATCTCTGGAAACACCATATATTTT

D: TRBD1
V: TRBV30
size: -
J: TRBJ1-1
CDR3: CAWSIQGANTEAFF
DNA: TGTGCCTGGTCTATACAGGGGGCCAACACTGAAGCTTTCTTT

D: TRBD1
V: TRBV19
size: -
J: TRBJ2-2
CDR3: CASSDRGQNGELFF
DNA: TGTGCCAGTAGTGACAGGGGGCAGAACGGGGAGCTGTTTTTT

D: TRBD1
V: TRBV5-1
size: once
J: TRBJ1-1
CDR3: CASSVGQTNTEAFF
DNA: TGCGCCAGCAGCGTGGGACAGACGAACACTGAAGCTTTCTTT

D: TRBD1
V: TRBV4-1
size: -
J: TRBJ1-4
CDR3: CASSLGQGGEKLFF
DNA: TGCGCCAGCAGCCTGGGACAGGGGGGTGAAAAACTGTTTTTT

D: -
V: TRBV4-3
size: once
J: TRBJ1-4
CDR3: CASSQDNLRGSNEKLFF
DNA: TGCGCCAGCAGCCAAGATAACCTAAGGGGGTCTAATGAAAAACTGTTTTTT

D: -
V: TRBV6-1
size: -
J: TRBJ2-7
CDR3: CASSEPYEQYF
DNA: TGTGCCAGCAGTGAACCATACGAGCAGTACTTC

D: TRBD1
V: TRBV6-5
size: -
J: TRBJ1-5
CDR3: CASRQGSQPQHF
DNA: TGTGCCAGCAGACAGGGGAGTCAGCCCCAGCATTTT

D: -
V: TRBV5-6
size: -
J: TRBJ1-5
CDR3: CASSRGNQPQHF
DNA: TGTGCCAGCAGTCGGGGCAATCAGCCCCAGCATTTT

D: -
V: TRBV3-1/TRBV3-2
size: once
J: TRBJ2-7
CDR3: CASSQVPDSAYEQYF
DNA: TGTGCCAGCAGCCAAGTACCAGACAGCGCCTACGAGCAGTACTTC

D: TRBD1
V: TRBV6-5
size: -
J: TRBJ2-7
CDR3: CASSQQGRSYEQYF
DNA: TGTGCCAGCAGTCAACAGGGGCGCAGCTACGAGCAGTACTTC

D: -
V: TRBV28
size: -
J: TRBJ1-2
CDR3: CASSPRLGYTF
DNA: TGTGCCAGCAGTCCGAGACTTGGCTACACCTTC

D: -
V: TRBV24-1
size: -
J: TRBJ1-1
CDR3: CATSDTATRLPFF
DNA: TGTGCCACCAGTGACACTGCTACCCGCTTGCCTTTCTTT

D: -
V: TRBV2
size: -
J: TRBJ2-1
CDR3: CASSRTRNNEQFF
DNA: TGTGCCAGCAGTCGGACTCGAAACAATGAGCAGTTCTTC

D: TRBD2
V: TRBV27
size: few
J: TRBJ2-7
CDR3: CASSGTGTTSYEQYF
DNA: TGTGCCAGCAGTGGAACCGGGACTACCTCCTACGAGCAGTACTTC

D: TRBD1
V: TRBV7-8
size: -
J: TRBJ2-7
CDR3: CASSPGTGRAEQYF
DNA: TGTGCCAGCAGCCCCGGGACAGGGAGGGCCGAGCAGTACTTC

D: -
V: TRBV29-1
size: -
J: TRBJ1-2
CDR3: CSVEDLTKGYTF
DNA: TGCAGCGTTGAAGATCTTACAAAAGGCTACACCTTC

D: TRBD2
V: TRBV5-1
size: -
J: TRBJ2-1
CDR3: CASSFGTSGGASNEQFF
DNA: TGCGCCAGCAGCTTTGGGACTAGCGGGGGGGCCTCCAATGAGCAGTTCTTC